The 24 T cell receptor beta chains below were found in one sample sequenced in a study of control samples from healthy donors and cancer patients. TCRdb's table, derived via immunoSEQ multiplex PCR, lists solely in-frame clones and lacks some. The sample lists 200,000 or so clones; about 91% were seen once. Material for sequencing was blood. These TCRs come from a man between 25 and 39 years old in good health.

The chain is built from TRBV7-3 and TRBJ2-5; 9 bases fit TRBD1. The J segment lost 4 bases and the V segment lost 5 bases, leaving 8 bases of the junction unmatched. The CDR3 spans 15 residues. Germline CDR1 SGHTA, CDR2 FQGTGA. For the CDR3, the DNA is TGTGCCAGCAGCCCGAGACAGGGGGTCTTAGAGACCCAGTACTTC. Its translation: CASSPRQGVLETQYF.

The rearrangement uses TRBV10-1 and TRBJ2-3; 7 positions agree with TRBD1. CDR1 and CDR2 from the germline V gene are WNHNN and SYGVQD (reference sequence). There are 14 residues in the CDR3. V trimming: 8 bases; J trimming: 2 bases; junction bases outside the gene matches: 7. As DNA, the CDR3 is TGCGCCAGCTCCGGGACAGACACCACAGATACGCAGTATTTT. It specifies CASSGTDTTDTQYF.

The chain carries TRBV27 and TRBJ2-1; D unclear. V was pared by 2 bases and J by 14 bases, with 13 bases between. This CDR3 is built from 12 residues. Germline V CDR1 and CDR2: MNHEY, SMNVEV (reference sequence). CDR3 amino acids: CASSLPGREEFF. The CDR3 DNA reads as TGTGCCAGCAGTTTACCGGGCCGAGAGGAGTTCTTC.

The chain links TRBV30 to TRBJ1-5; 9 positions match TRBD1. V trimming: 0 bases; J trimming: 6 bases; junction bases outside the gene matches: 6. CDR3 size: 15 residues. Germline V gene data show CDR1 as GTSNPN and CDR2 as SVGIG (reference sequence). CDR3 protein: CAWSVAGQGGQPQHF. CDR3 DNA: TGTGCCTGGAGTGTTGCGGGACAGGGTGGTCAGCCCCAGCATTTT. The full variable domain, with the rest looked up from reference TRBV30 and TRBJ1-5, is SQTIHQWPATLVQPVGSPLSLECTVEGTSNPNLYWYRQAAGRGLQLLFYSVGIGQISSEVPQNLSASRPQDRQFILSSKKLLLSDSGFYLCAWSVAGQGGQPQHFGDGTRLSIL.

This rearrangement joins TRBV9 to TRBJ2-7, with 7 bases matching TRBD1. The length of the CDR3 is 14 residues. J gave up 3 bases and V 6 bases, and 9 bases lay outside the gene matches. The germline gives CDR1 SGDLS, CDR2 YYNGEE. CDR3 nucleotide sequence: TGTGCCAGCACCAAGGGACAGCTTAACTACGAGCAGTACTTC. Protein sequence: CASTKGQLNYEQYF.

V usage is TRBV9 and J usage is TRBJ2-1; 9 positions match TRBD2. V lost 2 bases and J lost 3; bases outside the gene matches: 9. The CDR3 covers 17 residues. CDR1 is SGDLS and CDR2 is YYNGEE in the germline V gene. DNA for the CDR3: TGTGCCAGCAGCGTGAGCGGGGGGCTAAACTTCTACAATGAGCAGTTCTTC. The encoded protein is CASSVSGGLNFYNEQFF.

This clone was detected only once. The gene calls are TRBV14 and TRBJ2-1; the D gene is possibly TRBD2 (6 bases). The germline V gene has CDR1 SGHDN and CDR2 FVKESK. This CDR3 is 16 amino acids long. V was trimmed by 4 bases and J by 0 bases, leaving 13 bases between them. CDR3 sequence reads: CASSRVRGSSYNEQFF. DNA for the CDR3: TGTGCCAGCAGCCGCGTTCGGGGGAGCTCCTACAATGAGCAGTTCTTC. The whole variable domain, filled in from reference TRBV14 and TRBJ2-1, reads EAGVTQFPSHSVIEKGQTVTLRCDPISGHDNLYWYRRVMGKEIKFLLHFVKESKQDESGMPNNRFLAERTGGTYSTLKVQPAELEDSGVYFCASSRVRGSSYNEQFFGPGTRLTVL.

J is TRBJ1-5 and V is TRBV4-1; D perhaps matches TRBD1 (5 bases). This CDR3 is 15 amino acids long. CDR1 is MGHRA and CDR2 is YSYEKL in the germline V gene. Trimming shortened V by 1 base and J by 3 bases, and 10 bases separated the two germline ends. CDR3 DNA sequence: TGCGCCAGCAGCCAAGCTACCAGGGACAATCAGCCCCAGCATTTT. Translated, it gives CASSQATRDNQPQHF.

The genes are TRBV5-1 and TRBJ2-5, with 7 positions matching TRBD1. The V gene's germline CDR1 is SGHRS and CDR2 YFSETQ. Unmatched junction bases numbered 1, after V lost 2 bases and J lost 0 bases. The CDR3 sequence is 14 residues long. CDR3 sequence (DNA): TGCGCCAGCAGCTTCCAGGGGGACCAAGAGACCCAGTACTTC. Translated, it gives CASSFQGDQETQYF.

The count of this clone is one. The chain combines TRBV6-5 with TRBJ2-2; tentative D call: TRBD1 (5 bases). The V gene's germline CDR1 is MNHEY and CDR2 SVGAGI. The CDR3 is made up of 16 amino acids. The V and J ends lost 0 bases and 0 bases respectively, with 8 bases between them. This CDR3 reads CASSYSTTANTGELFF. CDR3 bases: TGTGCCAGCAGTTACTCGACGACAGCGAACACCGGGGAGCTGTTTTTT.

The V call is TRBV4-1, the J call TRBJ1-3; no definite D call. Germline V gene lookup returns CDR1 MGHRA and CDR2 YSYEKL. The CDR3 is made up of 15 amino acids. Deletions cut 3 bases from V and 4 bases from J, with 13 bases between. The CDR3 coding sequence is TGCGCCAGCAGCCATCCGCCGCGGTCCGGAAACACCATATATTTT. Translated, it gives CASSHPPRSGNTIYF.

The genes are TRBV24-1 and TRBJ2-2; 11 nucleotides align to TRBD1. Germline lookup yields CDR1 KGHDR and CDR2 SFDVKD. V was clipped by 4 bases and J by 3 bases; unmatched bases: 12. The CDR3 is 19 amino acids. The CDR3, as DNA: TGTGCCACCAGTGACCTGGACAGGGGGCTGATGGGGTACACCGGGGAGCTGTTTTTT. Its translation: CATSDLDRGLMGYTGELFF.

The chain joins TRBV2 to TRBJ1-3, with 8 nucleotides matching TRBD1. This CDR3 spans 16 amino acids. Germline lookup yields CDR1 SNHLY and CDR2 FYNNEI. V shed 7 bases, J shed 0 bases, and the junction held 8 bases outside the gene matches. This CDR3 reads CASNQDRAISGNTIYF. CDR3 in DNA: TGTGCCAGCAATCAGGACAGGGCCATCTCTGGAAACACCATATATTTT.

The count of this clone is one. The chain joins TRBV5-1 to TRBJ2-7; the D gene is possibly TRBD1 (5 bases). V lost 4 bases and J lost 5, with 7 bases in between. CDR1 is SGHRS and CDR2 is YFSETQ in the germline V gene. The CDR3 covers 11 residues. The CDR3 loop is CASSGHHEQYF. The DNA for the CDR3 is TGCGCCAGCAGCGGACACCACGAGCAGTACTTC.

V and J are TRBV5-1 and TRBJ1-1, with a tentative D call TRBD1 (5 bases). The CDR3 totals 16 residues. Germline V lookup: CDR1 SGHRS, CDR2 YFSETQ. Trimming pared 4 bases from V and 9 bases from J, leaving 25 bases between. The CDR3 protein is CASSRVTSDGGVKAFF. The CDR3 DNA sequence: TGCGCCAGCAGCCGCGTTACGTCGGACGGGGGGGTCAAAGCTTTCTTT.

J is TRBJ1-5 and V is TRBV29-1; possibly TRBD1 for D (6 bases). V was clipped by 7 bases and J by 0 bases, with 13 bases between them. CDR3 length: 14 amino acids. From germline, CDR1 is SQVTM and CDR2 ANQGSEA. The CDR3 loop is CSAWGGLSNQPQHF. Written as DNA, the CDR3 is TGCAGCGCTTGGGGGGGGCTTAGCAATCAGCCCCAGCATTTT.

The chain links TRBV24-1 to TRBJ1-4, with D hard to call. CDR3 size: 14 residues. Trimming took off 5 bases at V and 0 bases at J, with 6 bases between the two ends. Germline CDR1 reads KGHDR; CDR2 reads SFDVKD. The CDR3 is CATSAGATNEKLFF. In DNA, the CDR3 is TGTGCCACCAGTGCCGGGGCAACTAATGAAAAACTGTTTTTT.

The V and J genes are TRBV3-1 (or the pseudogene TRBV3-2) and TRBJ2-3; TRBD2 matches at 11 bases. The V gene's germline CDR1 is LGHDT and CDR2 YNNKEL (reference sequence). The V and J ends lost 2 bases and 2 bases, in that order; junction bases with no gene match: 6. CDR3 length equals 17 residues. The CDR3 reads CASSQLTSGATTDTQYF. Written as DNA, the CDR3 is TGTGCCAGCAGCCAACTGACTAGCGGGGCCACCACAGATACGCAGTATTTT.

The J gene is TRBJ2-1, the V gene TRBV7-9; no clear D. CDR3 length: 16 amino acids. Trimming took 1 base from V and 4 from J, leaving 14 bases between them. The germline V gene encodes CDR1 SEHNR and CDR2 FQNEAQ (reference sequence). In DNA, the CDR3 is TGTGCCAGCAGCTTAGGGGCGCTAGAGGAGTACAATGAGCAGTTCTTC. Its protein product is CASSLGALEEYNEQFF.

The table lists this clone with a count of one. The chain combines TRBV5-1 with TRBJ1-2, with 9 bases matching TRBD1. V lost 5 bases and J lost 6; bases outside the gene matches: 8. The CDR3 consists of 14 residues. Germline CDR1 is SGHRS and CDR2 is YFSETQ. CDR3 loop: CASRGTGPANGYTF. The CDR3 nucleotides are TGCGCCAGCAGGGGGACAGGGCCCGCAAATGGCTACACCTTC. The full variable domain, its missing parts supplied by reference TRBV5-1 and TRBJ1-2, is KAGVTQTPRYLIKTRGQQVTLSCSPISGHRSVSWYQQTPGQGLQFLFEYFSETQRNKGNFPGRFSGRQFSNSRSEMNVSTLELGDSALYLCASRGTGPANGYTFGSGTRLTVV.

This sequence joins TRBV7-8 and TRBJ1-2; D remains ambiguous. The CDR3 has 12 amino acids. Trimming took 5 bases from V and 6 from J, leaving 10 bases between them. Looked up from germline, CDR1 is SGHVS and CDR2 is FQNEAQ. CDR3 amino acids: CASSPTRDGYTF. CDR3 nucleotides: TGTGCCAGCAGCCCGACGCGGGATGGCTACACCTTC.

The chain carries TRBV12-3 or TRBV12-4 and TRBJ2-7, with TRBD1 matching over 7 bases. The CDR3 covers 13 residues. With 1 base clipped from V and 6 bases from J, the junction kept 3 bases outside the gene matches. For the CDR3, the DNA is TGTGCCAGCAGTTTAGAACAGGGGATCGAGCAGTACTTC. It is translated as CASSLEQGIEQYF.

CDR3 loop: CASRREPTNEKLFF. CDR3 bases: TGCGCCAGCAGGCGGGAACCAACTAATGAAAAACTGTTTTTT. V usage is TRBV5-1 and J usage is TRBJ1-4, with D uncertain. Trimming removed 5 bases from V and 0 bases from J, with 8 bases in between. Per the germline V gene, CDR1 is SGHRS and CDR2 is YFSETQ. CDR3 length: 14 amino acids.

A single count supports this clone. The rearrangement links TRBV20-1 to TRBJ1-5, with 7 bases lining up with TRBD1. The CDR3 has 16 residues. Germline V CDR1 and CDR2: DFQATT, SNEGSKA (reference sequence). The ends lost 3 bases at V and 3 bases at J; junction bases unmatched: 11. The CDR3 spells CSASRQGPPLNQPQHF. The CDR3 region has the DNA TGCAGTGCTAGTCGACAGGGCCCCCCCCTCAATCAGCCCCAGCATTTT.